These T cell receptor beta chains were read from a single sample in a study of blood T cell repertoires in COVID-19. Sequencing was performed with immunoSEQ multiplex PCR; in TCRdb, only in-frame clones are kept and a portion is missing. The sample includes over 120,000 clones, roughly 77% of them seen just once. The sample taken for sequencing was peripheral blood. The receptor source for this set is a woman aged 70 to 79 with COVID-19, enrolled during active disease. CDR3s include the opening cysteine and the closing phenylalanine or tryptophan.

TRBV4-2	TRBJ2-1	CASSQDRRNNEQFF
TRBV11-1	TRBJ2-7	CASSLRSGKIFYEQYF
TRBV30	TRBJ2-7	CAWGRSYEQYF
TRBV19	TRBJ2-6	CASSISQGANVLTF
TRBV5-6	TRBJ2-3	CASSPQGLDTDTQYF
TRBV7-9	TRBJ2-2	CASSFAGANTGELFF
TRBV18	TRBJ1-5	CASSNWGENQPQHF
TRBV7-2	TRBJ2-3	CASSLLRAAGGHTDTQYF
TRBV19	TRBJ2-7	CASTDRGSYEQYF
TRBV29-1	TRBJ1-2	CSVGGQGNGYTF
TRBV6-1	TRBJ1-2	CASSERSGYGYTF
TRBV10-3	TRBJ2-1	CAISAQRGVSYNEQFF
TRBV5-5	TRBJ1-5	CASSLTGSGNQPQHF
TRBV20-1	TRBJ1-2	CSASFSDRAYGYTF
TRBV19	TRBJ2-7	CASSISGQGPYEQYF
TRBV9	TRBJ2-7	CASSVAVGQGAHEQYF
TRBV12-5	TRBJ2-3	CASGPRGPDTQYF
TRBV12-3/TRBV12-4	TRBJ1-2	CASSFTGGGYTF
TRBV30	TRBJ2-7	CAWSSVGGDYGEQYF
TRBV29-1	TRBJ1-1	CSVGLGVRTEAFF
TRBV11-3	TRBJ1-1	CASSLTVGTEAFF
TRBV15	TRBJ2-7	CATSRGGLAGVQYF
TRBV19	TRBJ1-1	CASSGGSVRINTEAFF
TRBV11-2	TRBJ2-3	CASSLRLGGSTDTQYF
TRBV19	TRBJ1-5	CASSRQGDSNQPQHF
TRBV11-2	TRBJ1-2	CASSLVLGTGDYGYTF
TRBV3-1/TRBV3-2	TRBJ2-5	CASSHGRGFGQETQYF
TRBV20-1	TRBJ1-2	CSAPTQGGYTF